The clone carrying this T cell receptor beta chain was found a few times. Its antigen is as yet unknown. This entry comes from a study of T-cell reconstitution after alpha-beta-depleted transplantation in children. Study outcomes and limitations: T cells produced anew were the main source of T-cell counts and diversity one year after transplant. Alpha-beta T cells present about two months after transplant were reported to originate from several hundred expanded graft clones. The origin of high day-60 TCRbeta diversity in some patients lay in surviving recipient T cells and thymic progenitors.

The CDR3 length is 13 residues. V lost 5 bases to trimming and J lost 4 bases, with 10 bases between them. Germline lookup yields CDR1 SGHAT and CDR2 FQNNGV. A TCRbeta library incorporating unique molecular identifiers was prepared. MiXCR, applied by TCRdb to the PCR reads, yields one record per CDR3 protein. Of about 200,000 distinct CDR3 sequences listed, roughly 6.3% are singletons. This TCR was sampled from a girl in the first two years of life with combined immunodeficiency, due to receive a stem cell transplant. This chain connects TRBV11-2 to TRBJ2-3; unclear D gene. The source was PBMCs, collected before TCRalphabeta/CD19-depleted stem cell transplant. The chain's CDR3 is CASSVSPADTQYF. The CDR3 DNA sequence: TGTGCCAGCAGCGTAAGTCCGGCAGATACGCAGTATTTT.